Listed below are T cell receptor beta chains from one sample, sequenced in a study of cytomegalovirus exposure and HLA in healthy donors. Sequencing used immunoSEQ multiplex PCR; TCRdb keeps in-frame clones, though not all of them. The table shows 150,000 to 160,000 clones, with roughly 80% occurring only once. The sample was PBMCs. The receptors come from a woman between 35 and 50 years old in good health and CMV-seronegative. Both conserved end residues are part of each CDR3. Each record gives: D gene, J gene, V gene, clone size, CDR3 DNA, CDR3 protein. D genes are given only for firm matches. Not every row has a clone size; where given, it reads once, few, many or a size class.

D gene: -
J gene: TRBJ1-2
V gene: TRBV5-5
clone size: -
CDR3 DNA: TGTGCCAGCAGTCAGGACAGACACTATGGCTACACCTTC
CDR3 protein: CASSQDRHYGYTF

D gene: -
J gene: TRBJ2-1
V gene: TRBV21-1
clone size: -
CDR3 DNA: TGTGCCAGCAGCTCAGGACAGTACAATGAGCAGTTCTTC
CDR3 protein: CASSSGQYNEQFF

D gene: -
J gene: TRBJ1-2
V gene: TRBV5-4
clone size: -
CDR3 DNA: TGTGCCAGCAGCTCCCCCCAGGCCTATGGCTACACCTTC
CDR3 protein: CASSSPQAYGYTF

D gene: TRBD1
J gene: TRBJ1-2
V gene: TRBV28
clone size: -
CDR3 DNA: TGTGCCAGCAACCTACAGGGGGTTGGCTACACCTTC
CDR3 protein: CASNLQGVGYTF

D gene: -
J gene: TRBJ2-3
V gene: TRBV6-5
clone size: -
CDR3 DNA: TGTGCCAGCAGTTACGGTCCAGGGGATACGCAGTATTTT
CDR3 protein: CASSYGPGDTQYF

D gene: -
J gene: TRBJ1-5
V gene: TRBV7-2
clone size: -
CDR3 DNA: TGTGCCAGCAGCTTAGGCAGGGGCAATCAGCCCCAGCATTTT
CDR3 protein: CASSLGRGNQPQHF

D gene: -
J gene: TRBJ2-1
V gene: TRBV20-1
clone size: -
CDR3 DNA: TGCAGTGCTACGGTTGTAAATGAGCAGTTCTTC
CDR3 protein: CSATVVNEQFF

D gene: TRBD1
J gene: TRBJ1-2
V gene: TRBV5-1
clone size: -
CDR3 DNA: TGCGCCAGCAGCCCCGGGGCCGGGACAGGGGTACGATCTCACTATGGCTACACCTTC
CDR3 protein: CASSPGAGTGVRSHYGYTF

D gene: -
J gene: TRBJ1-1
V gene: TRBV6-6
clone size: -
CDR3 DNA: TGTGCCAGCAGTTACCAGGGGAACACTGAAGCTTTCTTT
CDR3 protein: CASSYQGNTEAFF

D gene: TRBD1
J gene: TRBJ2-7
V gene: TRBV29-1
clone size: few
CDR3 DNA: TGCAGCGTTGCTTCAGGGACAGGGATATACGAGCAGTACTTC
CDR3 protein: CSVASGTGIYEQYF

D gene: TRBD1
J gene: TRBJ1-3
V gene: TRBV5-6
clone size: few
CDR3 DNA: TGTGCCAGCAGCTGGGACAGAGGAAACACCATATATTTT
CDR3 protein: CASSWDRGNTIYF

D gene: -
J gene: TRBJ1-4
V gene: TRBV7-2
clone size: few
CDR3 DNA: TGTGCCAGCAGCTTGAGCAGGGTAACTAATGAAAAACTGTTTTTT
CDR3 protein: CASSLSRVTNEKLFF

D gene: TRBD1
J gene: TRBJ2-2
V gene: TRBV5-1
clone size: -
CDR3 DNA: TGCGCCAGCAGCTTGGTTTTCCGGGACAGGGTAAACACCGGGGAGCTGTTTTTT
CDR3 protein: CASSLVFRDRVNTGELFF

D gene: TRBD1
J gene: TRBJ1-1
V gene: TRBV6-5
clone size: -
CDR3 DNA: TGTGCCAGCAGTTCAAGGACAGGGGACACTGAAGCTTTCTTT
CDR3 protein: CASSSRTGDTEAFF

D gene: TRBD1
J gene: TRBJ2-2
V gene: TRBV28
clone size: -
CDR3 DNA: TGTGCCAGCTTCCTCGGACAGGGGGACGGGGAGCTGTTTTTT
CDR3 protein: CASFLGQGDGELFF

D gene: -
J gene: TRBJ1-1
V gene: TRBV18
clone size: -
CDR3 DNA: TGTGCCAGCTGTATGGGAGAGACCACTGAAGCTTTCTTT
CDR3 protein: CASCMGETTEAFF

D gene: -
J gene: TRBJ1-4
V gene: TRBV28
clone size: -
CDR3 DNA: TGTGCCAGCAGTTCAACATTGTCAACTAATGAAAAACTGTTTTTT
CDR3 protein: CASSSTLSTNEKLFF

D gene: -
J gene: TRBJ2-6
V gene: TRBV5-6
clone size: -
CDR3 DNA: TGTGCCAGCTTATTAGGAGTGGGGGCCAACGTCCTGACTTTC
CDR3 protein: CASLLGVGANVLTF

D gene: TRBD1
J gene: TRBJ2-7
V gene: TRBV19
clone size: -
CDR3 DNA: TGTGCCAGTAGTACTTCGAGGGACAGCACCTACGAGCAGTACTTC
CDR3 protein: CASSTSRDSTYEQYF

D gene: -
J gene: TRBJ1-5
V gene: TRBV28
clone size: once
CDR3 DNA: TGTGCCAGCAGTTTAGGGGACTACAATCAGCCCCAGCATTTT
CDR3 protein: CASSLGDYNQPQHF

D gene: -
J gene: TRBJ2-3
V gene: TRBV2
clone size: -
CDR3 DNA: TGTGCCAGCAGTGTCGTAGGAGACTATACAGATACGCAGTATTTT
CDR3 protein: CASSVVGDYTDTQYF

D gene: TRBD1
J gene: TRBJ2-1
V gene: TRBV2
clone size: -
CDR3 DNA: TGTGCCAGCAGGAAGGACAGGATGGATGAGCAGTTCTTC
CDR3 protein: CASRKDRMDEQFF